This T cell receptor beta chain was captured in a study of cytomegalovirus exposure and HLA in healthy donors. Study-level points and caveats: The classifier reportedly diagnosed cytomegalovirus status with high specificity and sensitivity.

PCR amplification relied on 60 Vbeta primers (plus 13 Jbeta primers). Profiled with immunoSEQ multiplex PCR; TCRdb holds only in-frame clones, not every one. The sample includes 100,000 to 150,000 clones, around four fifths of them seen just once. The germline V gene encodes CDR1 SGHTA and CDR2 FQGTGA. V shed 2 bases and J 8 bases; nucleotides not matched to a gene: 8. This CDR3 has 14 amino acids. Notes on this clone: The antigen is unknown.

Sample: PBMCs. The rearrangement joins TRBV7-3 to TRBJ1-2, with 7 bases aligning to TRBD1. This receptor was taken from a man aged 40-50 years in good health and CMV-seronegative. CDR3 nucleotide sequence: TGTGCCAGCAGCTTATATAGGGACAGAGGCGGCTACACCTTC. As protein: CASSLYRDRGGYTF.